This section outlines one T cell receptor (beta chain) sequence together with its context. The table lists this clone with a few counts. Its specific antigen is unknown. No per-base quality is available; no much larger clone lies one base away. The sample originates from a study of shared clonotypes between healthy human individuals (dated by TCRdb to the early 2020s). For the wider study: The cohort included a few men and a couple of women between 18 and 49 years of age. Per donor, three plates each were used for CD4 naive and CD4 memory, two for CD8 naive, and one for CD8 memory. Blood TCR repertoires of five healthy adults were deeply sequenced to estimate repertoire size and the extent of clonotype sharing between individuals. To increase sequencing depth and limit assay-specific biases, TCR repertoire library preparation and sequencing were carried out by different laboratories using diverse techniques. Per donor, leukapheresis produced somewhere between about 0.94 and 10 billion PBMCs.

Trimmed from V: 3 bases; trimmed from J: 0 bases; junction bases lacking a gene match: 7. Including cysteine and phenylalanine, the CDR3 has 16 amino acids. Only the CDR3 region is kept as DNA, spanning 48 bases read in frame from base 1. The CDR1 and CDR2 encoded by the germline V gene are KGHSH and LQKENI. Paper-wide results and their limitations: When several donors were compared, the shared fraction of clonotypes was about 5.5% for naive CD4, approximately 3.5% for naive CD8, 2.3% for memory CD4, and 0.4% for memory CD8. The small number of donors limited the genetic and exposure-history diversity represented. Incomplete sequencing was indicated by rarefaction of sorted-subset datasets, despite the large sequencing depth. Larger estimated clonotype richness was generally found for naive subsets than for memory subsets. Only blood was sampled, and tissue TCR repertoires likely differ from those in blood. Compared with non-shared clonotypes, the clonotypes found in all four sorted-subset donors had higher generation probabilities. Based on pairwise subsampling, the degree of clonotype sharing among donors was expected to be affected by sequencing depth.

The donors were healthy, HIV-negative adults who had no recently reported acute infections or vaccinations. Every donor was a Caucasian adult living in Nashville, Tennessee, USA. CD4+ T cells were enriched by magnetic negative selection; naive cells were then positively selected on CD45RA, and the negative fraction formed the memory subset. Blood was obtained by leukapheresis, after which PBMCs were separated by Ficoll-Histopaque density gradient centrifugation and cryopreserved in liquid nitrogen vapor phase. Analytical flow cytometry was used to check the purity and quantity of each magnetically sorted T cell population. From each sorted fraction, genomic DNA was isolated and quantified by UV absorbance on a Nanodrop 2000c. TCR CDR3 regions were amplified from genomic DNA by multiplex PCR using the deep immunoSEQ assay. For each cell subset, the extracted genomic DNA was distributed evenly across all wells of several immunoSEQ 96-well plates, and each plate served as one replicate. For sorted subsets, each replicate PCR was loaded with roughly 0.2 ug genomic DNA, equivalent to 25,000 to 35,000 T cell genomes. Purified libraries were measured with a Qubit 3.0 fluorometer, size-checked on a Bioanalyzer 2100, and measured again with the KAPA Library Quantification kit. Every immunoSEQ 96-well plate was sequenced on a dedicated single-read 150-cycle Illumina NextSeq 550 flow cell. As for the authors' bioinformatics: Because only junctional sequences without quality scores were contained in the immunoSEQ output, filtering matching that applied to full-length reads could not be performed. To assign V/J genes and CDR3, sequences were annotated using PyIR, a Python wrapper for IgBLAST v1.9, with IMGT germline references. Reads with weak V/J assignments (E-value above 1e-6), missing CDR3, stop codons, out-of-frame junctions, or ambiguous translated residues were removed. V3J clonotypes were defined as sequences sharing an identical inferred V gene, J gene, and CDR3 amino acid sequence. Percentage overlap between repertoires was computed as shared unique clonotypes divided by the size of the smaller repertoire. RTK rarefaction, the Chao1 estimator, and Recon v2.1 estimates of unobserved clonotypes were used to assess repertoire richness. OLGA was used to compute generation probabilities for all TCRbeta clonotypes that the gDNA method yielded from several donors. The table comes from immuneACCESS by way of TCRdb, which keeps in-frame sequences with V and J called. Part of the clones is missing from these tables; in studies checked, under half for an unresolved V gene and the rest for unknown reasons. That table is the source of V, J and clone size, and D and trimming were worked out from the DNA. A total of roughly 2,500,000 clones appear in this sample, 93% of them only once. Around 0.4% of the sample belongs to the ten largest clones.

The receptor comes from a man aged 18 to 30 in good health. Some clones in this sample may be carry-over from other donors' samples. Rearrangement joined TRBV18 to TRBJ1-1, and 7 junction bases match TRBD1. Sample: naive CD4+ T cells from PBMCs. What this sample's cell subset or site label stands for: CD45RA+ positively selected. The nucleotides read TGTGCCAGCTCACCGGTAAGGACAGGAGTGAACACTGAAGCTTTCTTT. This yields the protein CASSPVRTGVNTEAFF.